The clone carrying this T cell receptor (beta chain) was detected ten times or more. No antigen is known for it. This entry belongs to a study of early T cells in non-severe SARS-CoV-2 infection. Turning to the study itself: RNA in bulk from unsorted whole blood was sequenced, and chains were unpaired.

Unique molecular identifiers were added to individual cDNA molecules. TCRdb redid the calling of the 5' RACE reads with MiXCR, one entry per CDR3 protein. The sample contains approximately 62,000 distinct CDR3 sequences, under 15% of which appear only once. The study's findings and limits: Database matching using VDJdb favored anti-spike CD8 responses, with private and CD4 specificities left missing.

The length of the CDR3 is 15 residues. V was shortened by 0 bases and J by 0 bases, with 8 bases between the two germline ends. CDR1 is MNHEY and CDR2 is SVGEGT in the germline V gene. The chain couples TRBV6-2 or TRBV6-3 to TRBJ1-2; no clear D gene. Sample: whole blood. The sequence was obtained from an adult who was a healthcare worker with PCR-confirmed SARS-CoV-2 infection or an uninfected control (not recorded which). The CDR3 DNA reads TGTGCCAGCAGTTACTCTTCGGGAACTAACTATGGCTACACCTTC. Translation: CASSYSSGTNYGYTF.